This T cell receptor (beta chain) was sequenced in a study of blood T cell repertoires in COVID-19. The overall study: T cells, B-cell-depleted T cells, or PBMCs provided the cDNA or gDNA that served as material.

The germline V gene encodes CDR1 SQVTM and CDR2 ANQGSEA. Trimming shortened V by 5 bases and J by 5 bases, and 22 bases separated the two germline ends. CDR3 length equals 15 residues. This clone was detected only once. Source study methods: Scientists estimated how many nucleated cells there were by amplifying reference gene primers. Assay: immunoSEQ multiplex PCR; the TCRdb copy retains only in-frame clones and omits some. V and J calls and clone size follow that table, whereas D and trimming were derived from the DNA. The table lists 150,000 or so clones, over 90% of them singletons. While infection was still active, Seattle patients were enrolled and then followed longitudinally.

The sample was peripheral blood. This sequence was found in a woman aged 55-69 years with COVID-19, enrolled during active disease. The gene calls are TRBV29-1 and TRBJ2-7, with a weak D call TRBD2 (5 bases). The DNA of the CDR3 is TGCAGCGTTAGGGAGACCCCCCAAGACACCCACGAGCAGTACTTC. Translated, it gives CSVRETPQDTHEQYF.